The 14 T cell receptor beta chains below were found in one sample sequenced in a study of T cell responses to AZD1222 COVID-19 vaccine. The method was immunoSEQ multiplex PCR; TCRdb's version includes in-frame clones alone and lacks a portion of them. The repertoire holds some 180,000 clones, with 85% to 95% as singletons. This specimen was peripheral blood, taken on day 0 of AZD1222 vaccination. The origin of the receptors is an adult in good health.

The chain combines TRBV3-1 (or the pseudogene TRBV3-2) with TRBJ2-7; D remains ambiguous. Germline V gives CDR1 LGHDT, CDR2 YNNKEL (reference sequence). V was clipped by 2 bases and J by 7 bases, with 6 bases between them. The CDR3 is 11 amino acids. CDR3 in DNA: TGTGCCAGCAGCCAAACGTGGGAGCAGTACTTC. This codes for CASSQTWEQYF.

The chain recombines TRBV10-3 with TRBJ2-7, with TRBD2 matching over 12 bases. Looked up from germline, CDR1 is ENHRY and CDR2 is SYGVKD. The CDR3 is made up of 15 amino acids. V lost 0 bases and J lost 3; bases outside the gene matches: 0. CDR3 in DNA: TGTGCCATCAGTGAGTCGACTAGCGGGGGCTACGAGCAGTACTTC. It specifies CAISESTSGGYEQYF.

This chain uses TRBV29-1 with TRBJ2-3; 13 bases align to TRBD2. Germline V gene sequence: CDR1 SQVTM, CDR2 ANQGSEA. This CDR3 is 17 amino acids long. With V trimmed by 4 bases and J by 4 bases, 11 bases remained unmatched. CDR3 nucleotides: TGCAGCGTTGGGGCAACACCGGGACTAGCGGGGTCAGATACGCAGTATTTT. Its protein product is CSVGATPGLAGSDTQYF.

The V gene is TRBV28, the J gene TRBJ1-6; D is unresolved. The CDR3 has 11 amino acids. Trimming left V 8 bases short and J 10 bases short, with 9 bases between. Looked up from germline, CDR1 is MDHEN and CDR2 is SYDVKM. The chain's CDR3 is CASLPESPLHF. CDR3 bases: TGTGCCAGCCTCCCGGAATCACCCCTCCACTTT. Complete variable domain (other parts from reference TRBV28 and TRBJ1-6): DVKVTQSSRYLVKRTGEKVFLECVQDMDHENMFWYRQDPGLGLRLIYFSYDVKMKEKGDIPEGYSVSREKKERFSLILESASTNQTSMYLCASLPESPLHFGNGTRLTVT.

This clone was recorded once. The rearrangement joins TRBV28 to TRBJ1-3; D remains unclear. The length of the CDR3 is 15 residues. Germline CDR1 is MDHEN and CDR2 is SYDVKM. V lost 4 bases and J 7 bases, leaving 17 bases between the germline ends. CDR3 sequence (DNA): TGTGCCAGCAGTTCGATCGGCCAGAATGGTAACACCATATATTTT. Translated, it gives CASSSIGQNGNTIYF.

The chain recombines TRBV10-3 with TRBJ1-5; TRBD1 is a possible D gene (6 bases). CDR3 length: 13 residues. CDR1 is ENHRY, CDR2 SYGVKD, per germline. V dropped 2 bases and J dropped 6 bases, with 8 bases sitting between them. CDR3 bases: TGTGCCATCAGTGAGACGGGGGCTCAGCCCCAGCATTTT. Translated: CAISETGAQPQHF.

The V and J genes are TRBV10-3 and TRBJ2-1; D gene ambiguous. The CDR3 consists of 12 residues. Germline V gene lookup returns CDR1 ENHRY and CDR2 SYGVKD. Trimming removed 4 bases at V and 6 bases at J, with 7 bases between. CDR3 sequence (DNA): TGTGCCATCAGTGGTGACACCAATGAGCAGTTCTTC. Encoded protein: CAISGDTNEQFF.

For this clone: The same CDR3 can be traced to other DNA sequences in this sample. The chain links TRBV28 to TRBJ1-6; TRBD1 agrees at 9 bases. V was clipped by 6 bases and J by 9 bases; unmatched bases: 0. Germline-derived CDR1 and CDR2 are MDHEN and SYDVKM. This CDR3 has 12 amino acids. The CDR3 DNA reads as TGTGCCAGCAGGACAGGGGGTTCACCCCTCCACTTT. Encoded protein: CASRTGGSPLHF.

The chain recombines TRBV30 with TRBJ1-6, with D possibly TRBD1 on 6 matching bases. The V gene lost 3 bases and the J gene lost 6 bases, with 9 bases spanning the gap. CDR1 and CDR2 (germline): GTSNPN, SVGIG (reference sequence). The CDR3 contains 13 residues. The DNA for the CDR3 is TGTGCCTGGAGGGGGGCGATTAATTCACCCCTCCACTTT. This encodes CAWRGAINSPLHF.

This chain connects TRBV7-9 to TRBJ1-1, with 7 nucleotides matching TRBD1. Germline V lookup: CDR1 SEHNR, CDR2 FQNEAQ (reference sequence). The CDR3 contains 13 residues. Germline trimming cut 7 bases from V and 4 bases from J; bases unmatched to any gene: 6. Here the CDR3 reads CASNGQAGTEAFF. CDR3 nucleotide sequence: TGTGCCAGCAATGGACAGGCAGGCACTGAAGCTTTCTTT.

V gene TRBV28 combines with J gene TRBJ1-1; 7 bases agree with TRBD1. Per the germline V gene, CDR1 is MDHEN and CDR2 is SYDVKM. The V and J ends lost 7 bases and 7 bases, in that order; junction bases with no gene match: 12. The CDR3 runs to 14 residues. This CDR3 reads CASNRQGRSLEAFF. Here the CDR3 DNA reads TGTGCCAGCAACCGACAGGGTAGATCCCTTGAAGCTTTCTTT.

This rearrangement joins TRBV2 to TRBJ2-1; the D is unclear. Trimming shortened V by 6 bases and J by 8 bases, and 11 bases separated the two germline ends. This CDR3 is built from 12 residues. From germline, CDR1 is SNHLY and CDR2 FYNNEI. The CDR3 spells CASSPMSDEQFF. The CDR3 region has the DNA TGTGCCAGCAGCCCAATGTCCGATGAGCAGTTCTTC.

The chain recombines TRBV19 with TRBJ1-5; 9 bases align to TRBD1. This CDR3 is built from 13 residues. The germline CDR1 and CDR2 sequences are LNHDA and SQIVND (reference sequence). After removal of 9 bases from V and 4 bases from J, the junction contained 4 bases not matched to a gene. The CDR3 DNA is TGTGCCAGCCGGACAGGGGCGAATCAGCCCCAGCATTTT. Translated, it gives CASRTGANQPQHF.

The CDR3 here is CASSPTGHSNQPQHF. CDR3 in DNA: TGTGCCAGCAGTCCGACAGGGCATAGCAATCAGCCCCAGCATTTT. The V and J genes are TRBV28 and TRBJ1-5, with 7 bases aligning to TRBD1. Per the germline V gene, CDR1 is MDHEN and CDR2 is SYDVKM. J lost 0 bases, V lost 5 bases, and 4 bases had no gene match. The CDR3 covers 15 residues.